Listed below are T cell receptor beta chains from one sample, sequenced in a study of T cells in Graves' hyperthyroidism and ophthalmopathy. TCRdb re-called the multiplex PCR reads through MiXCR, storing one row per CDR3 protein. The top ten clones hold under 20% of a sample with 550,000 to 700,000 distinct CDR3 sequences, around 42% of them seen once. The sequenced sample was peripheral blood or thyroid tissue (not recorded which). These receptors originate from an adult woman with Graves' disease, either hyperthyroidism or ophthalmopathy (not recorded which). Both conserved end residues are part of each CDR3. Each record gives: V gene, J gene, CDR3 protein.

TRBV7-6	TRBJ2-7	CASSPRDVRTTAYEQYF
TRBV29-1	TRBJ1-3	CSVEWQHSGNTIYF
TRBV7-9	TRBJ2-7	CASRKWDRGQYF
TRBV6-5	TRBJ1-4	CASSYWDRENEKLFF
TRBV20-1	TRBJ1-5	CSALGTAHSNQPQHF
TRBV7-9	TRBJ1-6	CASSEQNNSPLHF
TRBV29-1	TRBJ1-2	CSLGRACGYTF
TRBV7-3	TRBJ1-6	CASSPLGGGNSPLHF
TRBV24-1	TRBJ2-2	CATSEGLRGAGELFF
TRBV19	TRBJ2-7	CASSIEGGTYEQYF
TRBV20-1	TRBJ1-3	CSALSPPDTIYF
TRBV29-1	TRBJ1-5	CSVRTDSNQPQHF
TRBV25-1	TRBJ2-7	CASSDEGSSNEQYF
TRBV15	TRBJ1-5	CATSAESSNQPQHF
TRBV29-1	TRBJ2-1	CSVRTVLEQFF
TRBV30	TRBJ2-7	CAWSIGGTSGRQQYF
TRBV7-2	TRBJ2-3	CASSPDRVGTTDTQYF
TRBV5-6	TRBJ1-6	CASSFTANPMPARYSPLHF
TRBV2	TRBJ2-7	CASSVSGAVNEQYF
TRBV2	TRBJ1-5	CASNGVGGGGNQPQHF
TRBV20-1	TRBJ2-7	CSAILAGLSSYEQYF
TRBV27	TRBJ1-4	CASTRSGTEKLFF
TRBV15	TRBJ1-1	CATSSASPLVGTEAFF
TRBV7-9	TRBJ1-2	CASSVPGRTYGYTF
TRBV20-1	TRBJ2-7	CSVGSGLYEQCF
TRBV5-1	TRBJ2-2	CASSLQPGQGSNGELFF
TRBV6-6	TRBJ2-5	CASSYRQETQYF
TRBV27	TRBJ1-5	CASTAEGLGNQPQHF
TRBV29-1	TRBJ2-5	CSVGTSGFQETQYF
TRBV7-9	TRBJ2-2	CASSFGAGGSTGELFF
TRBV20-1	TRBJ2-5	CSARDLGRSQETQYF
TRBV4-1	TRBJ1-2	CASSQLFRGNGYTF
TRBV12-3/TRBV12-4	TRBJ1-5	CASSRGGIQPQHF
TRBV7-9	TRBJ2-5	CASTSEMTQYF
TRBV7-6	TRBJ1-5	CASGLAGFDQPQHF
TRBV19	TRBJ1-5	CASSIGTDNQPQHF
TRBV7-3	TRBJ1-2	CASSDKGQGWDYGYTF
TRBV7-3	TRBJ2-1	CASSYSGGMGGVEQFF
TRBV12-3/TRBV12-4	TRBJ1-1	CASSWPGQITEAFF
TRBV20-1	TRBJ2-7	CSATGGEDEQYF
TRBV9	TRBJ1-2	CASSVVRGQSGYTF
TRBV10-3	TRBJ1-6	CAISLSGQGNSPLHF
TRBV7-7	TRBJ2-5	CASSYPRDRGLETQYF
TRBV5-1	TRBJ2-5	CASSLVTSGRSETQYF
TRBV9	TRBJ2-2	CASSVRGSKTGELFF
TRBV7-9	TRBJ1-2	CASSPDRVGYTF
TRBV9	TRBJ2-1	CASSHTRGYNEQFF
TRBV6-1	TRBJ1-5	CASILVGGSNQPQHF